The clone carrying this T cell receptor (beta chain) was observed once. Categorization into cohorts depended on clinical history that participants reported. This record comes from a study of blood T cell repertoires in COVID-19. Per the germline V gene, CDR1 is ENHRY and CDR2 is SYGVKD. Deletions cut 9 bases from V and 7 bases from J, with 16 bases between. The CDR3 runs 13 residues. This table comes from immunoSEQ multiplex PCR, and its TCRdb copy is limited to in-frame clones, with some not included. The sample lists under 250,000 clones, roughly 85% occurring once. Material: PBMCs or T cells enriched from blood (not recorded which). This chain connects TRBV10-3 to TRBJ1-5; the D gene is possibly TRBD1 (5 bases). The clonotype comes from a woman between 50 and 59 years old with acute COVID-19. CDR3 loop: CAIQDNKKQPQHF. The DNA for the CDR3 is TGTGCCATACAGGATAACAAGAAGCAGCCCCAGCATTTT.